This T cell receptor beta chain stems from a study of cytomegalovirus exposure and HLA in healthy donors. Study-wide points: In a later analysis, most CMV-associated TCR beta chains appeared HLA-restricted. Later analysis associated a missense DCLRE1C variant with TCR beta V- and J-gene trimming. In presence/absence analyses, roughly uniform sequencing depth across donors was assumed.

A note on this clone: Its antigen is still unknown.

The PCR used 60 Vbeta and 13 Jbeta primers. Sequencing used immunoSEQ multiplex PCR; TCRdb keeps in-frame clones, though not all of them. This sample has 100,000 to 150,000 clones, with approximately 81% found just once. Trimming removed 6 bases at V and 5 bases at J, with 20 bases between. The CDR3 totals 16 residues. Germline loops: CDR1 LNHDA, CDR2 SQIVND (reference sequence). The receptor's source is a male donor in good health and CMV-seronegative. Sequenced: PBMCs. V gene TRBV19 combines with J gene TRBJ2-1, with TRBD2 as a possible D gene (7 bases). The CDR3 nucleotides are TGTGCCAGTAGGGGAGGGGGGGCCGCTGGTCACAATGAGCAGTTCTTC. This encodes CASRGGGAAGHNEQFF.